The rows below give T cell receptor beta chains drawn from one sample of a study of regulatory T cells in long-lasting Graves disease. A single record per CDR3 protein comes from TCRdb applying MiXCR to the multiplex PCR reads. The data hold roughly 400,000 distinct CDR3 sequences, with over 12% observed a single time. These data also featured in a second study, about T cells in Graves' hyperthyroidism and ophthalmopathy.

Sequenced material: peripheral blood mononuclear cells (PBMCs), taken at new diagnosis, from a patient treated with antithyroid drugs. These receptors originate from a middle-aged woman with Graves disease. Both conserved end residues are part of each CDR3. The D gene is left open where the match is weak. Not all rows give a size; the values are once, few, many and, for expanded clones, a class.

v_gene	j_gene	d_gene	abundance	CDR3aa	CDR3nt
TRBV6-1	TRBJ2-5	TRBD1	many	CASRLTGTGAGTQYF	TGTGCCAGCAGGTTAACCGGGACAGGCGCGGGGACCCAGTACTTC
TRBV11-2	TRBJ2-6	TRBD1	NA	CASSSLIRDRGISGANVLTF	TGTGCCAGCAGCTCCTTAATCCGGGACAGGGGAATATCTGGGGCCAACGTCCTGACTTTC
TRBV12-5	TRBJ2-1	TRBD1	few	CASGMTGRNEQFF	TGTGCTAGTGGTATGACAGGGCGGAATGAGCAGTTCTTC
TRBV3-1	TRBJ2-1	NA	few	CASSLGLLGYNEQFF	TGTGCCAGCAGCCTCGGTCTCCTGGGCTACAATGAGCAGTTCTTC
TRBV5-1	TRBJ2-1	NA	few	CASSLAWDDGVDEQFF	TGCGCCAGCAGCTTGGCCTGGGACGACGGTGTTGATGAGCAGTTCTTC
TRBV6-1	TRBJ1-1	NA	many	CASRVDRLNTEAFF	TGTGCCAGCAGAGTCGACAGACTGAACACTGAAGCTTTCTTT
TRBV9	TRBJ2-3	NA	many	CASSVEQESTDTQYF	TGTGCCAGCAGCGTAGAGCAGGAGAGCACAGATACGCAGTATTTT
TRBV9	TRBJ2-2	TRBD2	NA	CASSTPGLAPNTGELFF	TGTGCCAGCAGCACCCCGGGACTAGCGCCGAACACCGGGGAGCTGTTTTTT
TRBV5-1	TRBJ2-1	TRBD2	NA	CASSRLSSGTGNEQFF	TGCGCCAGCAGCCGCCTCTCTAGCGGCACGGGGAATGAGCAGTTCTTC
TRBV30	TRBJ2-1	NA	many	CAWSRGDSSYNEQFF	TGTGCCTGGAGTCGGGGAGACAGCTCTTACAATGAGCAGTTCTTC
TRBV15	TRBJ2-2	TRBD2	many	CATSRGGLAANTGELFF	TGTGCCACCAGCAGAGGGGGACTAGCGGCTAACACCGGGGAGCTGTTTTTT
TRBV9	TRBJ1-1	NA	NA	CASSETENTEAFF	TGTGCCAGCAGCGAGACAGAGAACACTGAAGCTTTCTTT
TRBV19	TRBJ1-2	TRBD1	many	CASSPWDRANYGYTF	TGTGCCAGTAGTCCATGGGACAGGGCCAACTATGGCTACACCTTC
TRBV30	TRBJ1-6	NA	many	CAWSRVGVGSPLHF	TGTGCCTGGAGTAGGGTAGGGGTTGGCTCACCCCTCCACTTT
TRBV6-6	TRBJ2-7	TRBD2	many	CASSYSSSLAALSYEQYF	TGTGCCAGCAGTTACTCGAGTAGTCTAGCGGCCCTCTCCTACGAGCAGTACTTC
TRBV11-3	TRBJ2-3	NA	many	CASSPEQTTDTQYF	TGTGCCAGCAGCCCCGAACAGACCACAGATACGCAGTATTTT
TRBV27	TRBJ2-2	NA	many	CASGYPGRTTNTGELFF	TGTGCCAGCGGATACCCAGGGCGAACTACGAACACCGGGGAGCTGTTTTTT
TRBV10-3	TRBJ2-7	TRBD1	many	CAISVTGELNEQYF	TGTGCCATCAGTGTGACAGGGGAACTTAACGAGCAGTACTTC
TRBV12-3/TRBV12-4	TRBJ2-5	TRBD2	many	CASSLWREGRETQYF	TGTGCCAGCAGTTTGTGGCGGGAGGGCCGTGAGACCCAGTACTTC
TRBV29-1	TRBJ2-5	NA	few	CSVAQEQGLKETQYF	TGCAGCGTTGCCCAAGAGCAGGGGTTGAAAGAGACCCAGTACTTC
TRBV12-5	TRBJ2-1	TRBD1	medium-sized	CASGLATGTGNNEQFF	TGTGCTAGTGGTTTGGCCACCGGGACAGGGAACAATGAGCAGTTCTTC
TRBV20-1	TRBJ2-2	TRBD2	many	CSARDWTRRGELFF	TGCAGTGCTAGAGATTGGACTAGAAGGGGGGAGCTGTTTTTT
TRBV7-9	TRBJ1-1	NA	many	CASSLGIGTGRETEAFF	TGTGCCAGCAGCTTAGGTATTGGTACAGGGAGGGAGACTGAAGCTTTCTTT
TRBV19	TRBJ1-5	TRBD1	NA	CASSDLGTASNQPQHF	TGTGCCAGTAGTGATTTGGGGACAGCTAGCAATCAGCCCCAGCATTTT
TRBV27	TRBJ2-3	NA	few	CASSRTTPQYF	TGTGCCAGCAGTCGGACAACCCCGCAGTATTTT
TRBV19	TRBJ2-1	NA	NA	CASRPDCTYTYNEQFF	TGTGCCAGTAGACCGGACTGCACATATACATACAATGAGCAGTTCTTC
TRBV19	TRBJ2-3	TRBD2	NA	CASTEREITDTQYF	TGTGCCAGTACCGAGCGGGAAATAACAGATACGCAGTATTTT
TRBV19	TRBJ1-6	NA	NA	CASNPQNSYNSPLHF	TGTGCCAGTAATCCTCAGAACTCCTATAATTCACCCCTCCACTTT
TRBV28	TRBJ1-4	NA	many	CASWGLEKLFF	TGTGCCAGCTGGGGGTTAGAAAAACTGTTTTTT
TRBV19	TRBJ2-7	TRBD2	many	CASSIQIPRAGIIYEQYF	TGTGCCAGTAGTATTCAAATCCCTCGAGCGGGAATTATCTACGAGCAGTACTTC
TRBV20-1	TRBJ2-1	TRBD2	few	CSAALAGGVYNEQFF	TGCAGTGCGGCACTAGCGGGAGGGGTCTACAATGAGCAGTTCTTC
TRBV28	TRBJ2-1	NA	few	CASSLSVGGRDEQFF	TGTGCCAGCAGTTTATCCGTGGGGGGTCGGGATGAGCAGTTCTTC
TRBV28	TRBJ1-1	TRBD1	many	CASSLTRWGQRKTEAFF	TGTGCCAGCAGTTTAACCCGGTGGGGACAGCGAAAAACTGAAGCTTTCTTT